Following are 32 T cell receptor beta chains from one sample sequenced in a study of cytomegalovirus exposure and HLA in healthy donors. 60 Vbeta and 13 Jbeta primers were used in PCR. Generated by immunoSEQ multiplex PCR, the TCRdb table keeps only in-frame clones and is missing some. The table has more than 110,000 clones, approximately 83% seen once. Specimen: PBMCs. These receptors were taken from a man in his forties or fifties in good health and CMV-seropositive.

The genes are TRBV5-1 and TRBJ2-2, with D perhaps matching TRBD1 (5 bases). This CDR3 has 15 residues. Deletions cut 6 bases from V and 5 bases from J, with 17 bases between. The germline gives CDR1 SGHRS, CDR2 YFSETQ. The DNA of the CDR3 is TGCGCCAGCACGAAGGGGAATGTTGGAACCGGGGAGCTGTTTTTT. Protein: CASTKGNVGTGELFF.

This rearrangement joins TRBV7-9 to TRBJ2-3, with D possibly being TRBD2 (7 bases). In germline, CDR1 is SEHNR, CDR2 FQNEAQ (reference sequence). CDR3 length: 15 amino acids. The ends were cut back, 4 bases at V and 5 bases at J, with 16 bases in the middle. DNA for the CDR3: TGTGCCAGCAGCTACGTCGGGGGGCAGGTAGATACGCAGTATTTT. Amino acid sequence: CASSYVGGQVDTQYF.

This clone was seen a handful of times. The chain combines TRBV30 with TRBJ1-4, with TRBD1 identical over 8 bases. Germline V gene lookup returns CDR1 GTSNPN and CDR2 SVGIG (reference sequence). The CDR3 runs to 12 residues. Trimming took 7 bases from V and 8 from J; bases not matched to a gene: 6. CDR3 nucleotide sequence: TGTGCCTTCAGGGGGCTTTGGGAAAAACTGTTTTTT. Protein: CAFRGLWEKLFF.

This chain connects TRBV6-5 to TRBJ2-3; D gene unclear. The CDR3 sequence is 13 residues long. The ends were cut back, 4 bases at V and 2 bases at J, with 7 bases in the middle. Germline values: CDR1 MNHEY, CDR2 SVGAGI. CDR3 residues: CASSSRLTDTQYF. The CDR3 DNA is TGTGCCAGCAGTTCCCGACTCACAGATACGCAGTATTTT.

The chain has TRBV5-1 and TRBJ1-3; D unclear. The length of the CDR3 is 14 residues. The V gene lost 1 base and the J gene lost 5 bases, with 10 bases spanning the gap. The germline CDR1 and CDR2 sequences are SGHRS and YFSETQ. CDR3 coding DNA: TGCGCCAGCAGCTTGACAGCGACTAGAAACACCATATATTTT. Translation gives CASSLTATRNTIYF. Using reference TRBV5-1 and TRBJ1-3 for the parts outside the CDR3, the full variable domain is KAGVTQTPRYLIKTRGQQVTLSCSPISGHRSVSWYQQTPGQGLQFLFEYFSETQRNKGNFPGRFSGRQFSNSRSEMNVSTLELGDSALYLCASSLTATRNTIYFGEGSWLTVV.

V is TRBV9 and J is TRBJ2-2; maybe TRBD2 (6 bases). The CDR3 is 15 residues long. CDR1 is SGDLS, CDR2 YYNGEE, per germline. V lost 0 bases and J lost 6, with 12 bases in between. The CDR3 here is CASSVEGLPAGELFF. The CDR3 DNA is TGTGCCAGCAGCGTAGAGGGACTCCCAGCCGGGGAGCTGTTTTTT.

The CDR3 DNA is TGTGCCTGGAGTACCTATAGCGGAGGAGAGCAGTTCTTC. It yields the protein CAWSTYSGGEQFF. This chain uses TRBV30 with TRBJ2-1; TRBD2 is a possible D gene (6 bases). This CDR3 has 13 amino acids. Trimming took off 2 bases at V and 10 bases at J, with 15 bases between the two ends. Germline V gives CDR1 GTSNPN, CDR2 SVGIG (reference sequence).

CDR3 sequence (DNA): TGCGCCAGCAGCCCTGGACTGCCGGGGACTGAAGCTTTCTTT. This codes for CASSPGLPGTEAFF. The chain carries TRBV5-1 and TRBJ1-1; no clear D. The CDR3 is 14 residues long. The germline V and J ends were trimmed by 4 bases and 5 bases, with 15 bases remaining between them. The germline CDR1 and CDR2 sequences are SGHRS and YFSETQ.

The rearrangement joins TRBV28 to TRBJ2-7, with D possibly being TRBD2 (6 bases). The CDR3 has 18 amino acids. Germline V gene sequence: CDR1 MDHEN, CDR2 SYDVKM. V dropped 4 bases and J dropped 3 bases, with 25 bases sitting between them. The CDR3 region is CASSSPAGLFVGGYEQYF. For the CDR3, the DNA is TGTGCCAGCAGTTCCCCAGCGGGCCTCTTTGTTGGGGGCTACGAGCAGTACTTC.

The rearrangement links TRBV2 to TRBJ1-1; 9 nucleotides line up with TRBD1. Germline V gene data show CDR1 as SNHLY and CDR2 as FYNNEI. The V gene end was trimmed by 5 bases and the J gene end by 0 bases; junction bases not matched to a gene: 1. CDR3 length: 14 amino acids. CDR3 protein: CASSRQGVNTEAFF. The CDR3 DNA follows: TGTGCCAGCAGTCGACAGGGGGTGAACACTGAAGCTTTCTTT.

The chain links TRBV7-8 to TRBJ2-3; 7 bases fit TRBD1. This CDR3 contains 16 residues. After removal of 6 bases from V and 0 bases from J, the junction contained 9 bases not matched to a gene. Per germline, CDR1 SGHVS and CDR2 FQNEAQ. CDR3 sequence reads: CASRKNRGTSTDTQYF. The DNA of the CDR3 is TGTGCCAGCAGAAAAAACAGGGGAACTAGCACAGATACGCAGTATTTT.

V and J are TRBV6-6 and TRBJ1-2; D might be TRBD1 (5 bases). Germline CDR1 reads MNHNY; CDR2 reads SVGAGI (reference sequence). The CDR3 sequence is 15 residues long. V gave up 2 bases and J gave up 3 bases, with 13 bases separating them. CDR3 coding DNA: TGTGCCAGCAGTTACCCGGGGGGGGGTGACTATGGCTACACCTTC. This encodes CASSYPGGGDYGYTF.

The CDR3 DNA reads as TGCGCCAGCAGCCCTAACAGCTACGAGCAGTACTTC. Translating gives CASSPNSYEQYF. This sequence joins TRBV4-1 and TRBJ2-7; no firm D call. The ends were cut back, 4 bases at V and 3 bases at J, with 7 bases in the middle. Germline-derived CDR1 and CDR2 are MGHRA and YSYEKL. The CDR3 contains 12 residues.

The sample holds a few counts of this clone. The V gene is TRBV16, the J gene TRBJ1-1, with D possibly matching TRBD1 (5 bases). The V gene's germline CDR1 is KGHSY and CDR2 FQNENV. The CDR3 runs 20 residues. The ends were cut back, 0 bases at V and 1 base at J, with 24 bases in the middle. The CDR3 DNA follows: TGTGCCAGCAGCCAATCATGGCTTTCCAGGGCCAGAACGGGGAACACTGAAGCTTTCTTT. It is translated as CASSQSWLSRARTGNTEAFF. The full variable domain, its missing parts supplied by reference TRBV16 and TRBJ1-1, is GEEVAQTPKHLVRGEGQKAKLYCAPIKGHSYVFWYQQVLKNEFKFLISFQNENVFDETGMPKERFSAKCLPNSPCSLEIQATKLEDSAVYFCASSQSWLSRARTGNTEAFFGQGTRLTVV.

This chain joins TRBV7-3 and TRBJ1-3; 10 positions agree with TRBD1. Germline V gene lookup returns CDR1 SGHTA and CDR2 FQGTGA. V trimming: 4 bases; J trimming: 4 bases; junction bases outside the gene matches: 1. The CDR3 loop spans 14 amino acids. In DNA, the CDR3 is TGTGCCAGCAGCTCGGGACAGGGGGGAAACACCATATATTTT. It is translated as CASSSGQGGNTIYF.

The chain combines TRBV10-3 with TRBJ2-3; D possibly corresponds to TRBD2 (5 bases). The V end was cut by 7 bases, the J end by 4 bases, with 9 bases between. CDR1 ENHRY and CDR2 SYGVKD come from the germline V gene. The CDR3 extends over 12 amino acids. In DNA, the CDR3 is TGTGCCATCACGTCTAGCTCAGATACGCAGTATTTT. This gives the protein CAITSSSDTQYF.

With respect to this clone: The same CDR3 can be traced to other DNA sequences in this sample. The chain employs TRBV27 and TRBJ2-7, with 8 bases matching TRBD1. The CDR3 contains 13 residues. After removal of 2 bases from V and 3 bases from J, the junction contained 0 bases not matched to a gene. The germline CDR1 and CDR2 sequences are MNHEY and SMNVEV (reference sequence). CDR3 residues: CASSLTGGYEQYF. CDR3 DNA: TGTGCCAGCAGTTTAACAGGGGGCTACGAGCAGTACTTC.

The chain recombines TRBV27 with TRBJ2-1, with 11 positions matching TRBD2. Germline V gene data show CDR1 as MNHEY and CDR2 as SMNVEV (reference sequence). Trimming cost V 1 base and J 6 bases; bases outside gene matches: 8. The CDR3 is 17 residues long. CDR3 region: CASSLFVAGGPINEQFF. The CDR3, as DNA: TGTGCCAGCAGTTTATTCGTAGCGGGAGGGCCTATCAATGAGCAGTTCTTC.

The genes are TRBV27 and TRBJ2-1, with 12 bases aligning to TRBD2. The V gene's germline CDR1 is MNHEY and CDR2 SMNVEV (reference sequence). The CDR3 totals 15 residues. V was pared by 3 bases and J by 10 bases, with 7 bases of the junction left unmatched. Here the CDR3 reads CASSFLTSGGREQFF. The CDR3 nucleotides are TGTGCCAGCAGTTTCCTGACTAGCGGGGGCCGGGAGCAGTTCTTC.

The chain couples TRBV27 to TRBJ2-7; weak D call: TRBD2 (6 bases). The CDR3 has 14 residues. Trimming took off 7 bases at V and 0 bases at J, with 13 bases between the two ends. Germline V gene lookup returns CDR1 MNHEY and CDR2 SMNVEV (reference sequence). CDR3 DNA: TGTGCCAGCAAAGAATGGGGACTCTCCTACGAGCAGTACTTC. Its protein product is CASKEWGLSYEQYF.

This clone was counted between two and nine times. V gene TRBV5-6 combines with J gene TRBJ1-6; possibly TRBD1 for D (5 bases). The CDR3 runs 15 residues. Germline-derived CDR1 and CDR2 are SGHDT and YYEEEE. V lost 6 bases and J 9 bases, leaving 19 bases between the germline ends. DNA of the CDR3: TGTGCCAGCACATTGGGGCCAAGGGAGGGTTCACCCCTCCACTTT. The encoded protein is CASTLGPREGSPLHF. Full variable domain (outside the CDR3, taken from reference TRBV5-6 and TRBJ1-6): DAGVTQSPTHLIKTRGQQVTLRCSPKSGHDTVSWYQQALGQGPQFIFQYYEEEERQRGNFPDRFSGHQFPNYSSELNVNALLLGDSALYLCASTLGPREGSPLHFGNGTRLTVT.

The genes are TRBV18 and TRBJ1-4; TRBD1 matches 9 bases. In germline, CDR1 is KGHSH, CDR2 LQKENI. The trim removed 3 bases at V and 2 bases at J, leaving 4 bases unmatched. The CDR3 covers 16 residues. Here the CDR3 DNA reads TGTGCCAGCTCACCCACAGGGGGCATGACTAATGAAAAACTGTTTTTT. Protein product: CASSPTGGMTNEKLFF.

CDR3 region: CASSVERDYGYTF. DNA of the CDR3: TGTGCCAGCAGCGTAGAGAGAGACTATGGCTACACCTTC. The gene calls are TRBV9 and TRBJ1-2; D remains unclear. Between the trimmed V and J ends, which lost 0 bases and 3 bases, there was a span of 6 bases. The CDR3 covers 13 residues. Germline V gives CDR1 SGDLS, CDR2 YYNGEE.

V gene TRBV5-5 combines with J gene TRBJ2-5; TRBD2 agrees at 7 bases. The CDR3 totals 20 residues. The germline V gene has CDR1 SGHKS and CDR2 YYEKEE (reference sequence). V dropped 0 bases and J dropped 2; count of bases not matched to a gene: 19. For the CDR3, the DNA is TGTGCCAGCAGCTTGGCCAAGGGATTTGGGACTACCTTTCCTCAAGAGACCCAGTACTTC. Residues: CASSLAKGFGTTFPQETQYF.

Only a few counts were recorded for this clone. The same CDR3 arises from other DNA sequences in this sample as well. This chain connects TRBV6-1 to TRBJ1-2; D ambiguous. V dropped 2 bases and J dropped 4 bases, with 8 bases sitting between them. The CDR3 is 13 amino acids. The germline V gene encodes CDR1 MNHNS and CDR2 SASEGT. The DNA of the CDR3 is TGTGCCAGCAGTGAAAGGGAGGGCTATGGCTACACCTTC. Translation: CASSEREGYGYTF.

The gene calls are TRBV6-5 and TRBJ1-2; 7 bases line up with TRBD1. Germline values: CDR1 MNHEY, CDR2 SVGAGI. This CDR3 contains 14 residues. After removal of 6 bases from V and 4 bases from J, the junction contained 8 bases not matched to a gene. CDR3 in DNA: TGTGCCAGCAGAAAAGGGGGCGCATCCTATGGCTACACCTTC. This encodes CASRKGGASYGYTF.

The chain has TRBV11-3 and TRBJ1-3; D remains ambiguous. CDR3 length equals 12 residues. Germline V lookup: CDR1 SGHNT, CDR2 YENEEA. Trimming took off 5 bases at V and 4 bases at J, with 6 bases between the two ends. The CDR3 loop is CASSRGGNTIYF. CDR3 nucleotides: TGTGCCAGCAGCCGAGGGGGAAACACCATATATTTT.

The chain has TRBV29-1 and TRBJ2-1, with D possibly TRBD1 on 6 matching bases. The length of the CDR3 is 13 residues. V was trimmed by 2 bases and J by 2 bases, leaving 7 bases between them. Germline CDR1 and CDR2: SQVTM and ANQGSEA. This chain's CDR3 is CSVERDTYNEQFF. Here the CDR3 DNA reads TGCAGCGTTGAACGGGACACCTACAATGAGCAGTTCTTC.

This clone has just one count. The sample has other DNA sequences that encode this CDR3 too. The V and J genes are TRBV5-1 and TRBJ1-3; a weak D match, TRBD1 (5 bases). The CDR3 runs 14 residues. V shed 0 bases and J shed 4 bases, with 8 bases lying between them. Germline V gene lookup returns CDR1 SGHRS and CDR2 YFSETQ. In nucleotides, the CDR3 is TGCGCCAGCAGCTTGGCAGGGTACGGAAACACCATATATTTT. Translation gives CASSLAGYGNTIYF.

The rearrangement links TRBV18 to TRBJ2-7; weak D call: TRBD2 (5 bases). The V gene lost 2 bases and the J gene lost 1 base, with 6 bases spanning the gap. This CDR3 is built from 13 residues. Germline assignment: CDR1 KGHSH and CDR2 LQKENI. CDR3 nucleotide sequence: TGTGCCAGCTCACCAGGGAGTTCCTACGAGCAGTACTTC. The encoded protein is CASSPGSSYEQYF.

The chain links TRBV6-5 to TRBJ2-7; a possible D gene is TRBD2 (5 bases). V lost 6 bases and J 4 bases, leaving 10 bases between the germline ends. Germline V gene lookup returns CDR1 MNHEY and CDR2 SVGAGI. This CDR3 is 12 amino acids long. The DNA of the CDR3 is TGTGCCAGCAGAACGCGGACTTACGAGCAGTACTTC. Translating it yields CASRTRTYEQYF.

In its sample, this clone was seen once. V usage is TRBV18 and J usage is TRBJ1-4, with TRBD1 matching 7 bases. The V gene end was trimmed by 2 bases and the J gene end by 2 bases; junction bases not matched to a gene: 2. The CDR3 has 15 amino acids. Germline values: CDR1 KGHSH, CDR2 LQKENI. The chain's CDR3 is CASSPTGDTNEKLFF. CDR3 nucleotides: TGTGCCAGCTCACCAACAGGGGATACTAATGAAAAACTGTTTTTT. The variable domain in full, with the rest retrieved from reference TRBV18 and TRBJ1-4, is NAGVMQNPRHLVRRRGQEARLRCSPMKGHSHVYWYRQLPEEGLKFMVYLQKENIIDESGMPKERFSAEFPKEGPSILRIQQVVRGDSAAYFCASSPTGDTNEKLFFGSGTQLSVL.